This T cell receptor (beta chain) was obtained from a study of shared clonotypes between healthy human individuals. Looking at the study overall: Each donor's CD4 naive and CD4 memory cells filled three plates apiece, CD8 naive two, and CD8 memory one.

Here immunoSEQ multiplex PCR was the method, and the copy in TCRdb shows in-frame clones only, minus some. The sample carries hundreds of thousands of clones, approximately 79% recorded once. The V gene's germline CDR1 is SGHTA and CDR2 FQGNSA. The CDR3 spans 18 residues. J gave up 6 bases and V 0 bases, and 11 bases lay outside the gene matches. Material for sequencing was memory CD4+ T cells sorted from blood. As for subset: CD45RA-negative fraction. The rearrangement joins TRBV7-2 to TRBJ2-2, with 9 bases lining up with TRBD2. This sequence originates from a woman aged 30 to 39 in good health. CDR3 protein: CASSLAGRREGRSGELFF. The CDR3 region has the DNA TGTGCCAGCAGCTTAGCGGGGAGGCGGGAGGGCCGGTCCGGGGAGCTGTTTTTT.